This T cell receptor beta chain originates from a study of tumor and adjacent non-tumor tissue in lung cancer. Study in general: Aged roughly 31 to 80 years, patients included more than nine men and 4 to 6 women with stage I to III disease. Samples averaged roughly 4.4 million productive TCRbeta reads each. Overall study findings and caveats: Compared with tumor, normal lung showed significantly lower TCR diversity.

Notes on this clonotype: Its antigen remains unknown. A junction end diverges from the germline sequence, so it may reflect a read error.

RNA was extracted from bulk tissue without any cell sorting. More than 3 cm separated this lung sample from the edge of the tumor. Chemotherapy-naive patients with new lung cancer underwent thoracic surgery in China, August–late 2014. TCRbeta libraries were built with three rounds of nested PCR, modified from ARM-PCR. TCRdb passed the multiplex PCR reads through MiXCR, listing each CDR3 protein once. The sample has 94,000 or so distinct CDR3 sequences; more than 75% are singletons. Germline assignment: CDR1 WSHSY and CDR2 SAAADI. The CDR3 length is 19 residues. The V call is TRBV10-2, the J call TRBJ2-3; D might be TRBD2 (5 bases). The clonotype was recovered from a woman in her 50s with non-small cell lung cancer. The sequenced material came from distant non-tumor lung tissue. The CDR3 nucleotides are TGCGCGAGCAGTGCTGAGGGTAGCGTAACCCTTGGCCCTGCAGATACGCAGTATTTT. Translation: CASSAEGSVTLGPADTQYF.